Following are 17 T cell receptor beta chains from one sample sequenced in a study of blood T cell repertoires in COVID-19 (dated by TCRdb to the early 2020s). The library came from the immunoSEQ multiplex PCR assay. Sourced from immuneACCESS, this table was stored by TCRdb with only in-frame sequences that have V and J called. A share of the clones is absent; for the studies checked, an unresolved V gene accounts for under half, and the remainder has no known explanation. This sample gives approximately 300,000 clones in total; around 84% of them show up just once. The top ten constitute under 11% of the sample. Sequenced input: PBMCs or T cells enriched from blood (not recorded which). Receptor source: a woman in her late teens or twenties who had recovered from COVID-19.

The V and J genes are TRBV24-1 and TRBJ1-2; the D is unclear. V was cut by 4 bases and J by 6 bases, with 5 bases left in between. Germline-derived CDR1 and CDR2 are KGHDR and SFDVKD. There are 11 residues in the CDR3. The CDR3 is CATSDTDGYTF. The CDR3 DNA sequence: TGTGCCACCAGTGACACGGATGGCTACACCTTC.

This chain joins TRBV29-1 and TRBJ1-2; 9 nucleotides align to TRBD1. The CDR3 has 14 residues. The germline V gene has CDR1 SQVTM and CDR2 ANQGSEA. CDR3 region: CSGARTGDPYGYTF. Written as DNA, the CDR3 is TGCTCTGGTGCGAGGACAGGGGACCCCTATGGCTACACCTTC.

The rearrangement uses TRBV18 and TRBJ2-1; a weak D match, TRBD2 (5 bases). The germline gives CDR1 KGHSH, CDR2 LQKENI. This CDR3 is built from 14 residues. Trimming stripped 6 bases from V and 7 bases from J, with 16 bases between. The CDR3 reads CASSHPPGWNEQFF. CDR3 DNA: TGTGCCAGCTCTCACCCCCCGGGGTGGAATGAGCAGTTCTTC.

The chain uses TRBV6-5 and TRBJ1-4; 8 bases map to TRBD1. V lost 7 bases to trimming and J lost 5 bases; unmatched junction nucleotides: 6. Germline CDR1 is MNHEY and CDR2 is SVGAGI. This CDR3 has 14 residues. The CDR3 DNA follows: TGTGCCAGCACCCGGACAGGGTTGAATGAAAAACTGTTTTTT. Translation gives CASTRTGLNEKLFF.

V is TRBV7-9 and J is TRBJ1-3; 7 bases match TRBD1. V lost 1 base to trimming and J lost 8 bases; unmatched junction nucleotides: 8. The CDR3 covers 15 residues. CDR1 SEHNR and CDR2 FQNEAQ come from the germline V gene (reference sequence). CDR3 nucleotide sequence: TGTGCCAGCAGCTTAGTCCAGGGGGTGTTGGACACCATATATTTT. The encoded protein is CASSLVQGVLDTIYF.

The rearrangement links TRBV11-2 to TRBJ1-2, with no clear D. V was trimmed by 1 base and J by 4 bases, leaving 4 bases between them. The CDR3 is 12 residues long. Germline CDR1 and CDR2: SGHAT and FQNNGV. The DNA for the CDR3 is TGTGCCAGCAGCTTAGCCTCCTATGGCTACACCTTC. It specifies CASSLASYGYTF.

The V gene is TRBV28, the J gene TRBJ1-2; D perhaps matches TRBD1 (6 bases). This CDR3 has 14 residues. Germline values: CDR1 MDHEN, CDR2 SYDVKM. With 6 bases removed from V and 8 bases from J, the gap between germline ends came to 19 bases. CDR3 sequence (DNA): TGTGCCAGCAGGTCTGAACAGGGTTCTGAAGGCTACACCTTC. Its protein is CASRSEQGSEGYTF.

This clone has just one count. The rearrangement joins TRBV6-2 or TRBV6-3 to TRBJ2-7; 7 nucleotides align to TRBD2. Germline V lookup: CDR1 MNHEY, CDR2 SVGEGT. Unmatched junction bases numbered 6, after V lost 4 bases and J lost 6 bases. The CDR3 totals 13 residues. CDR3 sequence: CASSLAGPSEQYF. The CDR3 DNA follows: TGTGCCAGCAGTTTAGCGGGCCCTTCCGAGCAGTACTTC.

J is TRBJ1-2 and V is TRBV4-1, with 7 bases aligning to TRBD1. Germline CDR1 and CDR2: MGHRA and YSYEKL. The CDR3 loop spans 17 amino acids. V lost 0 bases, J lost 2 bases, and 9 bases stayed unmatched. Here the CDR3 reads CASSQDRDSFLNYGYTF. Here the CDR3 DNA reads TGCGCCAGCAGCCAAGATCGGGACAGCTTTCTGAACTATGGCTACACCTTC.

The rearrangement links TRBV7-2 to TRBJ2-1, with TRBD2 matching over 9 bases. The CDR3 spans 16 residues. CDR1 is SGHTA and CDR2 is FQGNSA in the germline V gene. V was pared by 5 bases and J by 6 bases, with 11 bases of the junction left unmatched. DNA of the CDR3: TGTGCCAGCAGCGAGTTAGCGGGAGTTGGTCGCAATGAGCAGTTCTTC. Protein sequence: CASSELAGVGRNEQFF. Variable domain in full (rest from reference TRBV7-2 and TRBJ2-1): GAGVSQSPSNKVTEKGKDVELRCDPISGHTALYWYRQSLGQGLEFLIYFQGNSAPDKSGLPSDRFSAERTGGSVSTLTIQRTQQEDSAVYLCASSELAGVGRNEQFFGPGTRLTVL.

The chain is built from TRBV29-1 and TRBJ2-7, with TRBD1 as a possible D gene (5 bases). Germline V gene sequence: CDR1 SQVTM, CDR2 ANQGSEA. CDR3 length: 12 residues. V was shortened by 2 bases and J by 5 bases, with 10 bases between the two germline ends. CDR3 residues: CSVEPGPNEQYF. As DNA, the CDR3 is TGCAGCGTTGAACCAGGGCCCAACGAGCAGTACTTC.

This chain connects TRBV6-2 or TRBV6-3 to TRBJ2-2; 9 nucleotides match TRBD2. Germline lookup yields CDR1 MNHEY and CDR2 SVGEGT. CDR3 length: 16 residues. Unmatched junction bases numbered 4, after V lost 5 bases and J lost 0 bases. Here the CDR3 DNA reads TGTGCCAGCAGTCAAATAGCGGGAGCGAACACCGGGGAGCTGTTTTTT. Protein sequence: CASSQIAGANTGELFF.

This chain connects TRBV5-6 to TRBJ1-1, with D possibly TRBD1 on 6 matching bases. Trimming cost V 2 bases and J 1 base, with 15 bases left between them. The CDR3 totals 16 residues. Germline V gene data show CDR1 as SGHDT and CDR2 as YYEEEE. CDR3 loop: CASSFQPGHPNTEAFF. In nucleotides, the CDR3 is TGTGCCAGCAGCTTCCAACCGGGACATCCGAACACTGAAGCTTTCTTT.

This clone has a count of ten or more. The rearrangement uses TRBV9 and TRBJ2-1; D remains ambiguous. Germline loops: CDR1 SGDLS, CDR2 YYNGEE. The CDR3 runs to 15 residues. The V gene lost 0 bases and the J gene lost 2 bases, with 9 bases spanning the gap. The CDR3 reads CASSVEAATYNEQFF. Here the CDR3 DNA reads TGTGCCAGCAGCGTAGAGGCGGCCACCTACAATGAGCAGTTCTTC.

The chain couples TRBV27 to TRBJ1-1; unclear D gene. Germline assignment: CDR1 MNHEY and CDR2 SMNVEV (reference sequence). The CDR3 sequence is 12 residues long. The V gene lost 9 bases and the J gene lost 0 bases, with 8 bases spanning the gap. The CDR3 spells CASLGMNTEAFF. The CDR3 nucleotides read TGTGCCAGTCTAGGCATGAACACTGAAGCTTTCTTT.

The chain uses TRBV7-6 and TRBJ2-1, with D perhaps TRBD1 (6 bases). The ends were cut back, 1 base at V and 0 bases at J, with 13 bases in the middle. The germline CDR1 and CDR2 sequences are SGHVS and FNYEAQ. The CDR3 covers 17 residues. CDR3 nucleotide sequence: TGTGCCAGCAGCTTAGTTGGCCAGGGGATCTCCTACAATGAGCAGTTCTTC. This encodes CASSLVGQGISYNEQFF.

This chain joins TRBV28 and TRBJ2-2; D gene ambiguous. Germline V gives CDR1 MDHEN, CDR2 SYDVKM. V was trimmed by 6 bases and J by 6 bases, leaving 17 bases between them. The CDR3 spans 15 residues. CDR3 coding DNA: TGTGCCAGCAGCTCGTCACACGAAGGAGCCGGGGAGCTGTTTTTT. Translated, it gives CASSSSHEGAGELFF.